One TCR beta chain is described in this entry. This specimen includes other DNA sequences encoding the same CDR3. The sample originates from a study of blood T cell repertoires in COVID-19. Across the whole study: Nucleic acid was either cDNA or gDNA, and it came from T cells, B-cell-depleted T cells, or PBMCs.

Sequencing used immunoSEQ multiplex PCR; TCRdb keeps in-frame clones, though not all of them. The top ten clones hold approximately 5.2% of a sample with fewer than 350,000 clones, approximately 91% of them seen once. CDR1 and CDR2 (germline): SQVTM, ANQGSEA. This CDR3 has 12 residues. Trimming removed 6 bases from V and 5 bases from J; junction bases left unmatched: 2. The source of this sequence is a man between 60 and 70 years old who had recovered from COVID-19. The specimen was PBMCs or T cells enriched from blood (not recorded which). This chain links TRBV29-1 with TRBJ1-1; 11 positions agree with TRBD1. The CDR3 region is CSVDRGRTEAFF. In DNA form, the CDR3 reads TGCAGCGTGGACAGGGGGCGAACTGAAGCTTTCTTT. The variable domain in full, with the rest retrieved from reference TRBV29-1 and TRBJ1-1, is SAVISQKPSRDICQRGTSLTIQCQVDSQVTMMFWYRQQPGQSLTLIATANQGSEATYESGFVIDKFPISRPNLTFSTLTVSNMSPEDSSIYLCSVDRGRTEAFFGQGTRLTVV.